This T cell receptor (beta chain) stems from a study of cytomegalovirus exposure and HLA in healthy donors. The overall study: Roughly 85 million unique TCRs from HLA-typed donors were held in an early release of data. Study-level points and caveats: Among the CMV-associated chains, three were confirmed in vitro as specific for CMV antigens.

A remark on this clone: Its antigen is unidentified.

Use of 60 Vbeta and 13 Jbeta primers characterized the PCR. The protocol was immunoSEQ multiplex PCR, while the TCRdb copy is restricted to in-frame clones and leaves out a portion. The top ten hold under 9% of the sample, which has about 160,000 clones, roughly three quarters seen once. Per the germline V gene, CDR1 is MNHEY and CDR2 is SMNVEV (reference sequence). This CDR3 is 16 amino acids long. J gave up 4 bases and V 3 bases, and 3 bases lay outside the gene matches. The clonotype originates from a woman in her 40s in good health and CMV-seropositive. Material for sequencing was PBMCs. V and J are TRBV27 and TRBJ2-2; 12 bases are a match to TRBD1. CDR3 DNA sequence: TGTGCCAGCAGTTTCCGGGACAGGGGGCGCACCGGGGAGCTGTTTTTT. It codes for CASSFRDRGRTGELFF.